This TCR beta chain appears in the sequencing data of a study of breast tumors, draining lymph nodes, adjacent tissues (dated by TCRdb to 2015 to 2016). General notes on the study: In breast cancer patients, the study compared the TCR beta repertoires of tumor, adjacent nontumor tissue and axillary lymph nodes. In human breast cancer, the study set out to evaluate how tumor, surrounding tissue and draining lymph node repertoires relate to one another and whether T cells may move between these sites.

Lymph node samples came from the axillary draining lymph nodes of breast cancer patients. Reads for this sample came from an Illumina HiSeq 2000. TCR beta chain libraries were generated by multiplex PCR amplification. The amplified TCR beta chain products were analyzed by high-throughput sequencing. TCRdb cleaned the public reads at Q25 with fastp, built clones with MiXCR and kept in-frame beta chains. Identical CDR3 protein sequences are pooled into one entry, listed with their most common genes and DNA. Here the sample has 100,000 or so distinct CDR3 sequences; about 20% occur a single time. The top ten clonotypes cover 1% to 1.5% of the sample. Turning to this clonotype: What antigen it recognizes has not been identified. One end of the junction does not line up with germline, which may come from a read error.

Broader findings and caveats from the paper: Tumors showed preferential V and J gene usage, and their T-cell repertoire diversity fell below that of lymph nodes yet above that of nontumor tissue. Rather than being directly demonstrated, the conclusion that tumor T cells originate in lymph nodes was presented as consistent with a hypothesis. The data were considered consistent with most tumor T cells being derived from the lymph node and subsequently expanding within tumor tissue. The similarity between tumor and nontumor tissue repertoires was significantly greater in luminal-like breast cancer than in basal-like breast cancer.

From cysteine to phenylalanine, the CDR3 is 14 amino acids long. The kept DNA is CDR3 alone, 42 bases in frame from the first base. The germline V gene (reference sequence) gives CDR1 as DFQATT and CDR2 as SNEGSKA. The sequenced sample consisted of axillary lymph node tissue. The rearranged segments are TRBV20-1 and TRBJ2-5, and TRBD2 aligns with 7 junction nucleotides. This receptor was taken from a female donor with breast cancer. Some clones in this sample may be carry-over from other donors' samples. The nucleotide sequence is TGCAGTGCTAGAGATGGGGAGGGGTTCGAGACCCTGTACTTC. Its coded protein is CSARDGEGFETLYF.